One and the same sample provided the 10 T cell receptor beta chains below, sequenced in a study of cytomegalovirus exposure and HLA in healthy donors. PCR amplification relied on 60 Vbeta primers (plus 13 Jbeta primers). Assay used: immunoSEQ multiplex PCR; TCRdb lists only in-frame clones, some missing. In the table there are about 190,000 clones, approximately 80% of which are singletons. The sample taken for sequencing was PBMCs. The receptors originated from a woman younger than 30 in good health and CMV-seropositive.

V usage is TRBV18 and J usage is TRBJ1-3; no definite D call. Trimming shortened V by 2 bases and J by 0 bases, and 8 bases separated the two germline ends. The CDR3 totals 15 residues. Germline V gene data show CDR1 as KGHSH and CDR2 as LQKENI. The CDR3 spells CASSPFENSGNTIYF. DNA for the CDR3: TGTGCCAGCTCACCATTTGAGAACTCTGGAAACACCATATATTTT.

The CDR3 sequence: CASSLKQGSYEQYV. The CDR3 DNA reads TGTGCCAGCAGCTTGAAGCAGGGCTCCTACGAGCAGTACGTC. The chain recombines TRBV5-6 with TRBJ2-7; D is perhaps TRBD1 (5 bases). V was pared by 1 base and J by 0 bases, with 8 bases between. The CDR3 is 14 amino acids. Germline V gene data show CDR1 as SGHDT and CDR2 as YYEEEE.

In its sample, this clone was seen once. The CDR3: CASSPRSGNQETQYF. CDR3 DNA: TGTGCCAGCAGTCCCCGATCCGGGAACCAAGAGACCCAGTACTTC. The J gene is TRBJ2-5, the V gene TRBV6-5; D perhaps matches TRBD2 (5 bases). Germline V gene data show CDR1 as MNHEY and CDR2 as SVGAGI. Trimming cost V 5 bases and J 0 bases, with 13 bases left between them. CDR3 length: 15 amino acids.

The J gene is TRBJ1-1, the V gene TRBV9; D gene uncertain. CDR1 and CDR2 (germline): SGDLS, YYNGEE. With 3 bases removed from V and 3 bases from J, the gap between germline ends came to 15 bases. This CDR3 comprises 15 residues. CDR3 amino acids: CASSAGLKADTEAFF. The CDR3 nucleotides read TGTGCCAGCAGCGCGGGTCTGAAAGCCGACACTGAAGCTTTCTTT.

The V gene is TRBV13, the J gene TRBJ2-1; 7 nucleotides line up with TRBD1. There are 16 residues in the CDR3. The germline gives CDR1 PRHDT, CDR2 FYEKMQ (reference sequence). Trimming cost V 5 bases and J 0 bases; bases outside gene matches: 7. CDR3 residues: CASSPPDRSSYNEQFF. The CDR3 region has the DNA TGTGCCAGCAGCCCCCCGGACAGGAGCTCCTACAATGAGCAGTTCTTC.

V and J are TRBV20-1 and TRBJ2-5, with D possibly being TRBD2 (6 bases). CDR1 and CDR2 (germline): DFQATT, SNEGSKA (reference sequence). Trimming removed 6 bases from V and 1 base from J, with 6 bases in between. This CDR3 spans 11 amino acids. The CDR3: CSAGSQETQYF. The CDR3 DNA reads TGCAGTGCCGGGAGCCAAGAGACCCAGTACTTC.

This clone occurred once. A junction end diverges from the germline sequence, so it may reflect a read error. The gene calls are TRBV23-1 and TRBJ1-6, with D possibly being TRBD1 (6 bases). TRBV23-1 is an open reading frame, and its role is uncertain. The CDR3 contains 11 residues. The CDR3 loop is CASSQSNRVSF. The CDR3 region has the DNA TGCGCCAGCAGTCAATCCAACAGGGTAAGTTTT.

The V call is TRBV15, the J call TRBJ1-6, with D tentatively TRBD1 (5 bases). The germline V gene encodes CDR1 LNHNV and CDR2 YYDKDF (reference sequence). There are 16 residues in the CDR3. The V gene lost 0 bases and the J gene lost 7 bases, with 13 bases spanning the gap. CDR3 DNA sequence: TGTGCCACCAGCAGAGATAGGGGCCTCGGAAATTCACCCCTCCACTTT. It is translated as CATSRDRGLGNSPLHF. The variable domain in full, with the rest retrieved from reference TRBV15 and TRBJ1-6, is DAMVIQNPRYQVTQFGKPVTLSCSQTLNHNVMYWYQQKSSQAPKLLFHYYDKDFNNEADTPDNFQSRRPNTSFCFLDIRSPGLGDTAMYLCATSRDRGLGNSPLHFGNGTRLTVT.

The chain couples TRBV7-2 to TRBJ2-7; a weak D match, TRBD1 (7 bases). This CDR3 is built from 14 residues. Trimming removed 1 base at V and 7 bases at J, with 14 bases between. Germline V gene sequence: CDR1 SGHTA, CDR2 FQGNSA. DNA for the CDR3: TGTGCCAGCAGCTTAGTCGGGCAGGGGGGAGAGCAGTACGTC. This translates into CASSLVGQGGEQYV.

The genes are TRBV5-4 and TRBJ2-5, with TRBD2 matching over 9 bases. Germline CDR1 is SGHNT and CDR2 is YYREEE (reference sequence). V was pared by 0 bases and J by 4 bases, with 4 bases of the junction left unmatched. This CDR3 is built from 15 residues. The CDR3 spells CASSLGGGAAETQYF. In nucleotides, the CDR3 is TGTGCCAGCAGCTTGGGCGGGGGGGCTGCAGAGACCCAGTACTTC.